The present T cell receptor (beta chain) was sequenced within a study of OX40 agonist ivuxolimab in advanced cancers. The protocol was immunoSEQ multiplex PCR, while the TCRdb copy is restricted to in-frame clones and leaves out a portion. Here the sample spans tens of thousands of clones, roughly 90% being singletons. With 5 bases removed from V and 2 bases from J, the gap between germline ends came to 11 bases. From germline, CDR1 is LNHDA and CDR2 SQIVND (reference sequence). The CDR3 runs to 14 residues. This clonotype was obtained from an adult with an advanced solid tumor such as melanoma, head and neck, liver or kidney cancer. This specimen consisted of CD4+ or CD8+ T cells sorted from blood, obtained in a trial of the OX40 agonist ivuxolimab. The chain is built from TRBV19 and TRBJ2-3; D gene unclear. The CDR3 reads CASSLGRSTDTQYF. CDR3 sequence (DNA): TGTGCCAGTAGTCTCGGACGGTCCACAGATACGCAGTATTTT.